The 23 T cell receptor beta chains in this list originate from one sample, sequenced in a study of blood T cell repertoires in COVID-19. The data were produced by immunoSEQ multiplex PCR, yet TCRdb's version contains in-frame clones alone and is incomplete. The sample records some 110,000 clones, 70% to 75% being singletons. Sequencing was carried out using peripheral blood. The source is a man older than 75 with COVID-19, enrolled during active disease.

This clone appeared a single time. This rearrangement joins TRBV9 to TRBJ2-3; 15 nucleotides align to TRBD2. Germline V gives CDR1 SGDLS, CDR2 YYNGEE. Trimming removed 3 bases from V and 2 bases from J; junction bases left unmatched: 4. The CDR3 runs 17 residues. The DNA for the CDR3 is TGTGCCAGCAGCGCAAGGACTAGCGGGAGGGCCACAGATACGCAGTATTTT. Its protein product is CASSARTSGRATDTQYF.

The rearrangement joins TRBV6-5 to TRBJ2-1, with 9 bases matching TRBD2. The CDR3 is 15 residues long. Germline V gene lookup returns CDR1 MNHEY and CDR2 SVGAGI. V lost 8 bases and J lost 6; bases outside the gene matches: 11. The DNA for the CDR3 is TGTGCCAGCTTGGGCGGGAGGGAGGAGGGCAATGAGCAGTTCTTC. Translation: CASLGGREEGNEQFF.

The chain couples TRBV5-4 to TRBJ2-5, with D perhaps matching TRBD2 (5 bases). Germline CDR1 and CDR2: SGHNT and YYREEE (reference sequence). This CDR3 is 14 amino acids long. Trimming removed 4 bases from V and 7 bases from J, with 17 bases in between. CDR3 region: CASSPKELAGTQYF. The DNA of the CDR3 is TGTGCCAGCAGCCCCAAAGAGCTAGCTGGGACCCAGTACTTC.

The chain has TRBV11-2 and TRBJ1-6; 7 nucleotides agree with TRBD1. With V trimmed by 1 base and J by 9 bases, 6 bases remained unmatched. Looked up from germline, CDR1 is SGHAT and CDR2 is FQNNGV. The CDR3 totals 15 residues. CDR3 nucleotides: TGTGCCAGCAGCTTAGCCCCAGGGGGGATTTCACCCCTCCACTTT. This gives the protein CASSLAPGGISPLHF.

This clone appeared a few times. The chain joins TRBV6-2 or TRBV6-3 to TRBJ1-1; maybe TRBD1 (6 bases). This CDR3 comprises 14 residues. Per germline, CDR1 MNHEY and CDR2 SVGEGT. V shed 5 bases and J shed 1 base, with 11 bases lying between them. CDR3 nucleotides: TGTGCCAGCAGTCACGGACAGAAGAACACTGAAGCTTTCTTT. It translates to CASSHGQKNTEAFF.

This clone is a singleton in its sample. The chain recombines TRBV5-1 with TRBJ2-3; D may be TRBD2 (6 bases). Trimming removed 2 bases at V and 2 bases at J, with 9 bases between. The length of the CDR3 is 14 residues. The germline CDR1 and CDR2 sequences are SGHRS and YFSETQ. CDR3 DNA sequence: TGCGCCAGCAGCTTTGCGGGGACCACAGATACGCAGTATTTT. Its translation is CASSFAGTTDTQYF.

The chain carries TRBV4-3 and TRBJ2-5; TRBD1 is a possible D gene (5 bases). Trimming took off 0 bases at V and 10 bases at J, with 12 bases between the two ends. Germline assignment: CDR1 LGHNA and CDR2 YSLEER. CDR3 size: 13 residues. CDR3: CASSQDPGFIQYF. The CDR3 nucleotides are TGCGCCAGCAGCCAAGATCCAGGGTTTATCCAGTACTTC.

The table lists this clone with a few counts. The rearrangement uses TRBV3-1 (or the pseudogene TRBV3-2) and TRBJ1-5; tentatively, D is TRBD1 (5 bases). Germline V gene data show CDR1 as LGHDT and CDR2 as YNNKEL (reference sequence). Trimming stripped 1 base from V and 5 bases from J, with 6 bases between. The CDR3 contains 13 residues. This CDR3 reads CASSQVGDQPQHF. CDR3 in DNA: TGTGCCAGCAGCCAAGTAGGGGATCAGCCCCAGCATTTT.

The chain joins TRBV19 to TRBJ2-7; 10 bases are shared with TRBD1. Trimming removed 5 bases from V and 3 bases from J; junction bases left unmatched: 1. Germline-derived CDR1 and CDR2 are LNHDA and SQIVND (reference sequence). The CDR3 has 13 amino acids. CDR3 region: CASSWTGGYEQYF. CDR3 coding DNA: TGTGCCAGTAGTTGGACAGGGGGCTACGAGCAGTACTTC.

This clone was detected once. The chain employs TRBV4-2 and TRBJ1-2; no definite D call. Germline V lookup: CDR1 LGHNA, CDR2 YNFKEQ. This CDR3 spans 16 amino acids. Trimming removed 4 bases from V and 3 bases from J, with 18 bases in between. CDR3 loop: CASSPIKSGSHYGYTF. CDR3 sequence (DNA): TGTGCCAGCAGCCCCATAAAGTCGGGGTCCCACTATGGCTACACCTTC.

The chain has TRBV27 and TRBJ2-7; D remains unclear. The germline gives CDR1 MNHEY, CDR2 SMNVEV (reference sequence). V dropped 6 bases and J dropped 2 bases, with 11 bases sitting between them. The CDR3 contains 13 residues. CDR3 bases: TGTGCCAGCAGGCGTGTTGCCACCTACGAGCAGTACTTC. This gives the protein CASRRVATYEQYF.

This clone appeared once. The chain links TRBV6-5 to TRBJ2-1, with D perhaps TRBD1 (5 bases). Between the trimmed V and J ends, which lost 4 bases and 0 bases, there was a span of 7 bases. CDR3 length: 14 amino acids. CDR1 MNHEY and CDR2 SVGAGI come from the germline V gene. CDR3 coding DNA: TGTGCCAGCAGTTCCCAGGGCTCCTACAATGAGCAGTTCTTC. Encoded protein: CASSSQGSYNEQFF.

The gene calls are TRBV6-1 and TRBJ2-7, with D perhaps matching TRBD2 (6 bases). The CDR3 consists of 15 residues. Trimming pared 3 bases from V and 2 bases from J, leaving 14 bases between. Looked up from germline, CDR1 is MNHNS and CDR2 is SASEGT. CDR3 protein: CASSESAGTPYEQYF. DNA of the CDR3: TGTGCCAGCAGTGAGTCTGCCGGGACTCCCTACGAGCAGTACTTC.

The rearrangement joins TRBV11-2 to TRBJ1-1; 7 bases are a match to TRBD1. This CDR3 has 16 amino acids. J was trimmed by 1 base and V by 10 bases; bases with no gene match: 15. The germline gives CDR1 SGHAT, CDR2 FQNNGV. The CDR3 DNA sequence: TGTGCCAACCTAACTACCCGGACAGGCAGGAACACTGAAGCTTTCTTT. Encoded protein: CANLTTRTGRNTEAFF. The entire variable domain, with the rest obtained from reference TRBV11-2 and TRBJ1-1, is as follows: EAGVAQSPRYKIIEKRQSVAFWCNPISGHATLYWYQQILGQGPKLLIQFQNNGVVDDSQLPKDRFSAERLKGVDSTLKIQPAKLEDSAVYLCANLTTRTGRNTEAFFGQGTRLTVV.

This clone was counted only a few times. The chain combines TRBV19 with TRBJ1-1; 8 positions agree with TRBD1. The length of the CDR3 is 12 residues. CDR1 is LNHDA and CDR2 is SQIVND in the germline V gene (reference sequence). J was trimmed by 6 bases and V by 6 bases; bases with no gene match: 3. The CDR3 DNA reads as TGTGCCAGTAGAGGCAGGGGGCCTGAAGCTTTCTTT. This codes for CASRGRGPEAFF.

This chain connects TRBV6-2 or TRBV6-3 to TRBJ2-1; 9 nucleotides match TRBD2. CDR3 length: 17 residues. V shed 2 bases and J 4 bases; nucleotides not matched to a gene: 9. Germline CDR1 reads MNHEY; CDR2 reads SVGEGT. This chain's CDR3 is CASSYGAGGPGYNEQFF. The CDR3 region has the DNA TGTGCCAGCAGTTACGGGGCGGGAGGGCCCGGATACAATGAGCAGTTCTTC.

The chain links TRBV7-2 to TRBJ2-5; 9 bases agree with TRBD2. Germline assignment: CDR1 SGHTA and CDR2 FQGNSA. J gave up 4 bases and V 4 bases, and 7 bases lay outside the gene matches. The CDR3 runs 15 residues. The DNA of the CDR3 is TGTGCCAGCAGCTCTAGACTAGCGGCCGTAGAGACCCAGTACTTC. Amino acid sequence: CASSSRLAAVETQYF.

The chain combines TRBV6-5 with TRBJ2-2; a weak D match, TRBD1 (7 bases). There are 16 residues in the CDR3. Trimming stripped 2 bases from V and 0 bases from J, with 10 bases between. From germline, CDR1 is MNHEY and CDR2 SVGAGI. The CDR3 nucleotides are TGTGCCAGCAGTTACGGCAGGGGGGCGAACACCGGGGAGCTGTTTTTT. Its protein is CASSYGRGANTGELFF.

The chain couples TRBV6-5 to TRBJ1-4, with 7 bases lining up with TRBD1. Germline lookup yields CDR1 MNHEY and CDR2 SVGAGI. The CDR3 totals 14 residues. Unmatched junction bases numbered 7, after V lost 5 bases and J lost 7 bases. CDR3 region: CASSRTGAGEKLFF. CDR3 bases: TGTGCCAGCAGTCGAACAGGGGCAGGTGAAAAACTGTTTTTT.

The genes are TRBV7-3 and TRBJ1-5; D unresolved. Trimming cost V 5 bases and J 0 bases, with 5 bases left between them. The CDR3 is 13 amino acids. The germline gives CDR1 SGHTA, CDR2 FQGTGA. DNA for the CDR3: TGTGCCAGCAGCCCTAATAGCAATCAGCCCCAGCATTTT. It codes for CASSPNSNQPQHF. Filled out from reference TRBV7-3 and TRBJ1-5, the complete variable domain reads GAGVSQTPSNKVTEKGKYVELRCDPISGHTALYWYRQSLGQGPEFLIYFQGTGAADDSGLPNDRFFAVRPEGSVSTLKIQRTERGDSAVYLCASSPNSNQPQHFGDGTRLSIL.

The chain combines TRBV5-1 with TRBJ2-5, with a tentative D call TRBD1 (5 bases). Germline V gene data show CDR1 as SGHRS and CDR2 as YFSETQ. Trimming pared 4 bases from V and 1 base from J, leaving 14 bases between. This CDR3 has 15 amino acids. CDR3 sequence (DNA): TGCGCCAGCAGCGGGAACCTTGGGGCCCAAGAGACCCAGTACTTC. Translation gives CASSGNLGAQETQYF.

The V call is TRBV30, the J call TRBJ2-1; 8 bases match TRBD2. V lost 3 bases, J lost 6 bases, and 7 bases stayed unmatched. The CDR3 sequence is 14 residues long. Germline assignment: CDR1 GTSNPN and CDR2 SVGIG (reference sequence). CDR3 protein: CAWSWSSGFNEQFF. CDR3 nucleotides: TGTGCCTGGAGCTGGTCTAGCGGGTTCAATGAGCAGTTCTTC.

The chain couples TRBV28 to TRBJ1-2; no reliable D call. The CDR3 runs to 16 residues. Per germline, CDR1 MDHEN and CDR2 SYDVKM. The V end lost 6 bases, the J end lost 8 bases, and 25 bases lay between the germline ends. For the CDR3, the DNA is TGTGCCAGCAGGGGTCGGCCCAGAGGGTCCTTCGGGGGCTACACCTTC. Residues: CASRGRPRGSFGGYTF.